The source of this T cell receptor (beta chain) is a study of identical twins (dated by TCRdb to 2015 to 2016). Concerning the study at large: To test whether fetal clonotypes persist, the study used deep sequencing on TCR alpha and beta repertoires from monozygotic twins, unrelated adults of various ages, and cord blood. Replicate twin experiments were performed at different times using different library preparation protocols to rule out contamination.

All donors were healthy Caucasians. The twin cohort comprised three pairs of female monozygotic twins, all aged about 18 to 29 years. CD4+ and CD8+ T cell populations were isolated with positive isolation kits from Invitrogen. The CDR3 runs 10 amino acids, cysteine and phenylalanine included. Only the CDR3 part of the read is kept: 30 bases, read in frame from the first base. At the junction V is shortened by 2 bases and J by 5 bases, with 4 bases in between. The germline V gene encodes CDR1 DFQATT and CDR2 SNEGSKA (reference sequence). As to this clonotype: Its antigen remains undetermined. The input lacks base qualities; no much larger clone sits a single base away.

What the research found in general, with its limitations: In monozygotic twins, out-of-frame TCR alpha sharing was systematically underestimated by recombination models, although the models agreed with sharing between unrelated individuals. A weaker excess of twin sharing was found in beta out-of-frame sequences because the signal-to-noise ratio was lowered by fewer shared sequences. Because the same donors could not be followed over many years, the conclusions relied on cross-sectional statistical analysis. Compared with coincidental sharing between unrelated individuals, out-of-frame TCR alpha sequences shared between twins had an excess of sequences with low generation probability. Abundant cord blood beta clonotypes carried fewer insertions; young adult naive repertoires showed a weaker similar trend, while memory repertoires showed none. Invariant T cells such as MAIT and iNKT could partly confound zero-insertion analyses, though diverse VJ usage argued against this for most clonotypes.

Receptors were amplified or captured by 5' RACE. Sequencing was carried out with an Illumina HiSeq 2000. A universal primer binding site was introduced by template switching, and a unique molecular identifier was present in the final cDNA, enabling accurate counting of TCR cDNA molecules. Specific primers in the conserved constant-segment region were used to synthesize first-strand cDNA for TCR alpha and beta chains. To control for contamination, each cDNA library was double barcoded with a SMART-Mk sample barcode plus Illumina barcodes. TruSeq adapter sequences along with Illumina sample barcodes were introduced in two successive PCR steps. The TCR alpha and beta cDNA libraries were sequenced on the Illumina HiSeq platform using custom primers. As for how the authors treated the data: Raw reads were processed with MiGEC to extract unique molecular identifiers, and MiXCR was used to determine CDR3 positions. Recombination models were inferred per individual with the repgenHMM and IGoR tools using an EM algorithm. Shared clonotypes were analyzed with the tcR package in R, and sharing was normalized by the product of cloneset sizes. To study raw recombination without the effects of thymic and clonal selection, out-of-frame nonproductive sequences were analyzed. TCRdb redid the processing of the public reads, applying fastp at Q25 and MiXCR, and retained in-frame beta chains. Rows with a matching CDR3 protein are joined into one entry that keeps the most common DNA and genes. These V and J calls are TCRdb output, not the study's own analysis. The sample table records just over 500,000 distinct CDR3 sequences; 20% to 25% of these occur just once. The ten largest account for approximately 0.95% of the sample.

Another study also made use of these data, one on T cells expressing NK-cell markers. From that second study: TCR beta-chain repertoires were profiled in sorted CD3+CD56+NKG2C+, CD3+CD56+NKG2C- and CD3+CD56-NKG2C+ T-cell subsets from eight donors. Among the eight sequenced donors, only one was HCMV-seronegative, while the other seven were HCMV-seropositive. In several experiments an anti-gammadeltaTCR antibody was added to restrict sorting to alphabetaTCR-expressing T cells. In several donors, the dominant CD3+CD56+NKG2C+ clonotypes were found to rank among the top 10 CD8+ clonotypes and to make up roughly 1.0-7.0% of CD8+ T cells. Those dominant clonotypes were again the most abundant among CD3+CD56-NKG2C+ cells in four donors, at roughly 25-60.1%. Whether the expanded NKG2C-expressing T cell clones were specific for HCMV antigens was left unclear. The eight sequenced donors were randomly selected healthy volunteers, three men and five women. A commercial ELISA kit detecting HCMV-specific IgG in serum was used to determine HCMV serostatus. MIGEC was used to demultiplex reads and group the reads by UMI, and MiTCR was used to assemble and quantify clonotypes. To exclude erroneous sequences, only TCR cDNA sequences supported by at least two reads were retained. The tcR package was used for downstream repertoire analysis, and clonotypes were matched across fractions by CDR3 nucleotide sequence plus V segment. VDJmatch was used to annotate antigen specificity against VDJdb, with one amino acid substitution allowed in CDR3.

The V and J segments used are TRBV20-1 and TRBJ2-7; the D segment cannot be called with confidence. The source material was CD4+ T cells sorted from blood. The sequence was obtained from a woman under 30 in good health. The encoded CDR3 is CSARLNEQYF. The DNA is as follows: TGCAGTGCTAGACTAAACGAGCAGTACTTC.